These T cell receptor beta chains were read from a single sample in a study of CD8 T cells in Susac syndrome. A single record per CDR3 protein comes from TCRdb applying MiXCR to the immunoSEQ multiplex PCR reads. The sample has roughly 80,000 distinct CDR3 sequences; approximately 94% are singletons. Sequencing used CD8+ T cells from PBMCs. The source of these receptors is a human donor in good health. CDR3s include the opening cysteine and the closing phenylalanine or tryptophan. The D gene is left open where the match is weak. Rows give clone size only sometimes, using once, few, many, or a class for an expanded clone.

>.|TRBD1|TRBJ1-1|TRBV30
CAWNEGALQTEAFF
TGTGCCTGGAATGAGGGGGCGCTGCAAACTGAAGCTTTCTTT
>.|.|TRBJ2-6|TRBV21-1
CASSPPLAGGPGANVLTF
TGTGCCAGCAGCCCACCACTAGCGGGAGGGCCTGGGGCCAACGTCCTGACTTTC
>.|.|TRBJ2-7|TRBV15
CATSRDGGRGALEQYF
TGTGCCACCAGCAGAGATGGGGGCAGGGGGGCGCTCGAGCAGTACTTC
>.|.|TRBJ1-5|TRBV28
CASSLNRVGQPQHF
TGTGCCAGCAGTTTAAACAGGGTGGGACAGCCCCAGCATTTT
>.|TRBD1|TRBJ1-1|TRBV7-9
CASSLGTGGIGEAFF
TGTGCCAGCAGCTTAGGGACAGGGGGCATCGGTGAAGCTTTCTTT
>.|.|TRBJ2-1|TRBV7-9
CASSHNRVNEQFF
TGTGCCAGCAGTCACAACAGGGTTAATGAGCAGTTCTTC
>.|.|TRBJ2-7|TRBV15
CATSLVAELEEEQYF
TGTGCCACCAGCTTAGTGGCAGAACTAGAAGAAGAGCAGTACTTC
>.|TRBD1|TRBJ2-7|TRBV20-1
CSARQGGYEQYF
TGCAGTGCCAGACAGGGGGGCTACGAGCAGTACTTC
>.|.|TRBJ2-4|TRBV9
CASSPPAKNIQYF
TGTGCCAGCAGCCCCCCGGCCAAAAACATTCAGTACTTC
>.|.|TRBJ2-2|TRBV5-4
CASSPGSRELFF
TGTGCCAGCAGCCCTGGGAGTAGGGAGCTGTTTTTT
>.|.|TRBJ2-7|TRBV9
CASTRGLISYEQYF
TGTGCCAGCACCAGGGGACTGATCTCCTACGAGCAGTACTTC
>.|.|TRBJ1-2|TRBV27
CASSSGGYGGYTF
TGTGCCAGCAGCTCCGGGGGGTACGGTGGCTACACCTTC
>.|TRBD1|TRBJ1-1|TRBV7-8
CASSSLQGTEAFF
TGTGCCAGCAGCTCCTTACAGGGGACTGAAGCTTTCTTT
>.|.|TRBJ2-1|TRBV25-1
CASSGTYNEQFF
TGTGCCAGCAGTGGGACGTACAATGAGCAGTTCTTC
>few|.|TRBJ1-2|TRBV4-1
CASSQDRLTAPEGYTF
TGCGCCAGCAGCCAAGATAGGCTGACAGCTCCGGAGGGCTACACCTTC
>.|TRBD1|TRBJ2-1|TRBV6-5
CASSYSTGVEQFF
TGTGCCAGCAGTTACTCGACAGGGGTTGAGCAGTTCTTC
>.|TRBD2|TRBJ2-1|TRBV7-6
CASSRLAGGLSYNEQFF
TGTGCCAGCAGCCGCTTAGCGGGAGGCCTCTCCTACAATGAGCAGTTCTTC
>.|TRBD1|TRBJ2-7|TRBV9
CASRYRDREHEQYF
TGTGCCAGCAGGTACCGGGACAGGGAGCACGAGCAGTACTTC
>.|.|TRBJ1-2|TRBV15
CATSRDQGGMDGYTF
TGTGCCACCAGCAGAGATCAAGGAGGGATGGATGGCTACACCTTC
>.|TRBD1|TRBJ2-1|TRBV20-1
CSALKVGQYNEQFF
TGCAGTGCTTTAAAAGTGGGACAGTACAATGAGCAGTTCTTC
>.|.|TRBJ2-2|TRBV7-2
CATRVDTGELFF
TGTGCCACCAGGGTGGACACCGGGGAGCTGTTTTTT
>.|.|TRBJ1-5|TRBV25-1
CASSLQPAAYQPQHF
TGTGCCAGCAGCCTCCAACCCGCAGCTTATCAGCCCCAGCATTTT
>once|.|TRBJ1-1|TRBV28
CASALGSTEAFF
TGTGCCAGCGCCCTCGGCAGCACTGAAGCTTTCTTT
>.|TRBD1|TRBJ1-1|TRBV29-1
CSVDGAGGIYPEAFF
TGCAGCGTTGATGGGGCAGGGGGAATCTATCCTGAAGCTTTCTTT
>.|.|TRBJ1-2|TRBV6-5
CASSWGGTYTF
TGTGCCAGCAGTTGGGGCGGAACCTACACCTTC
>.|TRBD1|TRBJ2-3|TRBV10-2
CASSVRGPDTQYF
TGCGCCAGCAGTGTAAGGGGGCCAGATACGCAGTATTTT
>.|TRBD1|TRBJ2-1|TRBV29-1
CSVERGTGSSYNEQFF
TGCAGCGTGGAAAGAGGGACAGGGAGCTCCTACAATGAGCAGTTCTTC
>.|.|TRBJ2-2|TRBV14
CASSPRPLRIGELFF
TGTGCCAGCAGCCCCCGCCCCCTCAGGATCGGGGAGCTGTTTTTT
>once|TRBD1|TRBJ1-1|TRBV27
CASSDGTGNTEAFF
TGTGCCAGCAGCGACGGGACAGGGAACACTGAAGCTTTCTTT